This T cell receptor beta chain was recovered during a study of OX40 agonist ivuxolimab in advanced cancers. Study conclusions and caveats: Partial responders at 0.1-3.0 mg/kg had among the lowest clonal expansion. Within 6 weeks, CD4+ and CD8+ blood T cells expanded clonally at 0.1 to 3.0 mg/kg. More expanded clones were seen, on average, in CD8+ T cells than in CD4+. The study did not work out the antigen specificity of the expanded peripheral T cells.

This table comes from immunoSEQ multiplex PCR, and its TCRdb copy is limited to in-frame clones, with some not included. The sample lists tens of thousands of clones, around four fifths occurring once. J lost 3 bases, V lost 6 bases, and 4 bases had no gene match. CDR1 is SGHNT and CDR2 is YENEEA in the germline V gene. The CDR3 runs to 13 residues. A word on this clone: The antigen is not known.

The clonotype comes from an adult with an advanced solid tumor such as melanoma, head and neck, liver or kidney cancer. The chain employs TRBV11-3 and TRBJ2-5; 7 bases are shared with TRBD2. The source was CD4+ or CD8+ T cells sorted from blood, collected in a trial of the OX40 agonist ivuxolimab. CDR3 region: CASSRTREETQYF. As DNA, the CDR3 is TGTGCCAGCAGTCGGACTAGGGAAGAGACCCAGTACTTC.